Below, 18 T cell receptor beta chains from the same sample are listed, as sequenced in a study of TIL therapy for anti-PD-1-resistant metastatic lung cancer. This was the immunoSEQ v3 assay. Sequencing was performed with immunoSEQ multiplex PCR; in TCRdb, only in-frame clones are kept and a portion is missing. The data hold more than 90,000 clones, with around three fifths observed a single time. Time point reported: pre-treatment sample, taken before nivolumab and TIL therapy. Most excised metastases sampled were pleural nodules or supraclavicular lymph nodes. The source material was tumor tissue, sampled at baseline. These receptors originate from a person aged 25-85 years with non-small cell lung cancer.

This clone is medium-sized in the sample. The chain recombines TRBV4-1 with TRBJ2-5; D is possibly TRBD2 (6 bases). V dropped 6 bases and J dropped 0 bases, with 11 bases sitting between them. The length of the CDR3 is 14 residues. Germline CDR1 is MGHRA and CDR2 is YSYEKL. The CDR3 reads CASSGGADQETQYF. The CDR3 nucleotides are TGCGCCAGCAGTGGCGGGGCCGACCAAGAGACCCAGTACTTC.

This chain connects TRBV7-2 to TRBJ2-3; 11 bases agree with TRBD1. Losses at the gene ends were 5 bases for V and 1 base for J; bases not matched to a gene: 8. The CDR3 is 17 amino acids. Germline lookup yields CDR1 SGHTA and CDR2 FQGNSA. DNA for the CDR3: TGTGCCAGCAGCCCTGGGACAGGGGGTTTCCGCACAGATACGCAGTATTTT. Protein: CASSPGTGGFRTDTQYF.

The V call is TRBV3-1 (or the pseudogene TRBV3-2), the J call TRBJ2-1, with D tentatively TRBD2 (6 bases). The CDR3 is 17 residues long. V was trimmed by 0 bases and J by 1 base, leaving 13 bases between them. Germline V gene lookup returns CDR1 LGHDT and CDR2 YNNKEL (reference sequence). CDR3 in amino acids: CASSQEAAGMSYNEQFF. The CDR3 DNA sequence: TGTGCCAGCAGCCAAGAGGCAGCGGGTATGTCCTACAATGAGCAGTTCTTC.

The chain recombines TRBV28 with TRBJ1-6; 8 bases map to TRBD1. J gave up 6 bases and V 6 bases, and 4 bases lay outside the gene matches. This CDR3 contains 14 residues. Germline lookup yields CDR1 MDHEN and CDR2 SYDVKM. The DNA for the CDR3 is TGTGCCAGCAGCCGGGGACAGGCTAATTCACCCCTCCACTTT. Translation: CASSRGQANSPLHF.

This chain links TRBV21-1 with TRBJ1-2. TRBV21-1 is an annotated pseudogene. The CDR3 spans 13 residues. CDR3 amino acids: CASSKTRVGGYTF. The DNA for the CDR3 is TGTGCCAGCAGCAAAACTCGGGTAGGTGGCTACACCTTC.

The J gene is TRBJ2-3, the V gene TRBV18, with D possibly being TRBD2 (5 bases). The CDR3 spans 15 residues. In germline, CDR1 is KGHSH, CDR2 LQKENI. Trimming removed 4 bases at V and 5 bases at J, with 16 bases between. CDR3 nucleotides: TGTGCCAGCTCACAAATAACGGGGAGAGTAGATACGCAGTATTTT. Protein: CASSQITGRVDTQYF.

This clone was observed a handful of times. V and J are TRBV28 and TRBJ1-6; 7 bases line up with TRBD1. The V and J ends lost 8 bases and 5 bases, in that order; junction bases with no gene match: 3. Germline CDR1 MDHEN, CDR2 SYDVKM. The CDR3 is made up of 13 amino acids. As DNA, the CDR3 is TGTGCCAGCTGGGACAGCCATAATTCACCCCTCCACTTT. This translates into CASWDSHNSPLHF.

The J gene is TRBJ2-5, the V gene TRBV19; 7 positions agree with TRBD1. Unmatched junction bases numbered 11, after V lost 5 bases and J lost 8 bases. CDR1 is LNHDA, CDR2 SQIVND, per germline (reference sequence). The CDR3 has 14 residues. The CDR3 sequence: CASSEEGGWGTQYF. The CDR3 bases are TGTGCCAGTAGTGAAGAAGGGGGCTGGGGTACCCAGTACTTC.

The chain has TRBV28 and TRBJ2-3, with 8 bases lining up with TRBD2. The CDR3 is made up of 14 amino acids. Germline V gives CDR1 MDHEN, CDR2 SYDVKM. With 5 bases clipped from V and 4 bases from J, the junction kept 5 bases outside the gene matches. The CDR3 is CASSPGGAADTQYF. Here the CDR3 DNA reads TGTGCCAGCAGTCCGGGGGGGGCGGCAGATACGCAGTATTTT.

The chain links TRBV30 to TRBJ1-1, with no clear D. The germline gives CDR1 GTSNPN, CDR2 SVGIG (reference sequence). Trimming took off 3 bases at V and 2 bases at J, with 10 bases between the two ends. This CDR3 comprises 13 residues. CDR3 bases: TGTGCCTGGAGCCGGGAAGGCAACACTGAAGCTTTCTTT. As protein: CAWSREGNTEAFF.

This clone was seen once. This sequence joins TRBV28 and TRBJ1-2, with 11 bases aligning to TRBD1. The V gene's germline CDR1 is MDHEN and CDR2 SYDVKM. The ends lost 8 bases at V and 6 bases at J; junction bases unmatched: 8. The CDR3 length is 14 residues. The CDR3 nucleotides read TGTGCCAGCGGGACAGGGGGGAAGGAGCATGGCTACACCTTC. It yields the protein CASGTGGKEHGYTF.

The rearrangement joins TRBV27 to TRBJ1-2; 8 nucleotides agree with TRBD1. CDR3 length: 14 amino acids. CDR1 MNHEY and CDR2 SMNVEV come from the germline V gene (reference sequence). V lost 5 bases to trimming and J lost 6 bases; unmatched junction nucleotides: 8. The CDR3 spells CASSTTGQVDGYTF. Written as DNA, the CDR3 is TGTGCCAGCAGTACAACGGGACAGGTTGATGGCTACACCTTC.

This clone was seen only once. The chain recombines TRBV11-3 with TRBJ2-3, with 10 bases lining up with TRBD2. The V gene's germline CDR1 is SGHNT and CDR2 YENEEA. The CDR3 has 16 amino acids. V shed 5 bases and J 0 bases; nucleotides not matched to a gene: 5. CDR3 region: CASSPSGGRSTDTQYF. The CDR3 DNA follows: TGTGCCAGCAGCCCTAGCGGGGGCCGGAGCACAGATACGCAGTATTTT. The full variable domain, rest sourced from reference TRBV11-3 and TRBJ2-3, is EAGVVQSPRYKIIEKKQPVAFWCNPISGHNTLYWYLQNLGQGPELLIRYENEEAVDDSQLPKDRFSAERLKGVDSTLKIQPAELGDSAVYLCASSPSGGRSTDTQYFGPGTRLTVL.

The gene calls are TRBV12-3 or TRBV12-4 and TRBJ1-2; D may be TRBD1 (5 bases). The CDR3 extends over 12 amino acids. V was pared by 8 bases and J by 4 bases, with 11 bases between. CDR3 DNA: TGTGCCAGCGCCTGGGGGGGCTATGGCTACACCTTC. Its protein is CASAWGGYGYTF.

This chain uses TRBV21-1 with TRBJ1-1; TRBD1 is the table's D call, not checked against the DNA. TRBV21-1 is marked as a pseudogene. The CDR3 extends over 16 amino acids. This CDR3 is CASGPWGRGWGTEAFF. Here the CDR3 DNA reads TGTGCCAGCGGACCTTGGGGCAGGGGGTGGGGCACTGAAGCTTTCTTT.

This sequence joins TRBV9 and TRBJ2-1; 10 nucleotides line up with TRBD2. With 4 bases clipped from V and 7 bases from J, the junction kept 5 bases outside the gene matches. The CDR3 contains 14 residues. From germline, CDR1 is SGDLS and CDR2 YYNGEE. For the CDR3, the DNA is TGTGCCAGCAGCCCCAGCGGGAGGGGGAATGAGCAGTTCTTC. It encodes CASSPSGRGNEQFF.

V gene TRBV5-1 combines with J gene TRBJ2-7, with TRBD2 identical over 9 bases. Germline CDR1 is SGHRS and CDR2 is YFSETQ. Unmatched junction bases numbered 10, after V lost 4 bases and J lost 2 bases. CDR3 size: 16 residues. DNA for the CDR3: TGCGCCAGCAGCCCCTCTCCTAGCGGGAAGACCTACGAGCAGTACTTC. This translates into CASSPSPSGKTYEQYF.

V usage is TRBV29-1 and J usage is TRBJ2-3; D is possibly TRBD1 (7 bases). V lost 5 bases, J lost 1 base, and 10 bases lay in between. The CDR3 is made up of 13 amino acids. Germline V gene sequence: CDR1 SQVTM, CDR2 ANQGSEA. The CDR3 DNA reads TGCAGCGTTAGCAGGGGGGGCACAGATACGCAGTATTTT. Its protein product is CSVSRGGTDTQYF.